What follows are 12 T cell receptor beta chains derived from one specimen sequenced in a study of T cells after yellow fever vaccination (dated by TCRdb to between 2018 and 2021). The method behind the library was 5' RACE. This sample was sequenced with an Illumina NovaSeq 6000. TCRdb reprocessed the public reads (quality trimming at Q25 with fastp, clone calling with MiXCR) and kept in-frame beta chains. Here each entry gathers all rows of one CDR3 protein and keeps the most common genes and DNA. Across this sample there are a few hundred thousand distinct CDR3 sequences, with approximately 3.6% seen only once. The ten largest clonotypes hold around 19% of the sample. Per the publication, the treatment or condition label means: live attenuated yellow fever vaccine strain. This specimen was PBMCs, taken 15 days after the yellow fever booster vaccination. These TCRs come from a man aged 18-30 years who received the YFV17D yellow fever vaccine.

This clonotype was counted many times. CDR3 nucleotide sequence: TGCAGTGCTAGAGATGAAGGAGGGTTGTCGACTTTCTTT. Its protein is CSARDEGGLSTFF. The chain combines TRBV20-1 with TRBJ1-1; D remains ambiguous. Trimming took off 0 bases at V and 12 bases at J, with 17 bases between the two ends. The CDR3 spans 13 residues. From germline, CDR1 is DFQATT and CDR2 SNEGSKA (reference sequence).

This clonotype was observed at least ten times. CDR3 DNA sequence: TGCGCCAGCAGTGATCAGAGTCTCCCGTACCAAGAGACCCAGTACTTC. Translation: CASSDQSLPYQETQYF. The chain uses TRBV10-2 and TRBJ2-5; no definite D call. Germline V gene data show CDR1 as WSHSY and CDR2 as SAAADI. V gave up 3 bases and J gave up 0 bases, with 14 bases separating them. There are 16 residues in the CDR3.

This clonotype was detected many times. The gene calls are TRBV5-1 and TRBJ1-1, with D possibly matching TRBD1 (5 bases). V shed 4 bases and J shed 1 base, with 20 bases lying between them. The CDR3 has 17 amino acids. Looked up from germline, CDR1 is SGHRS and CDR2 is YFSETQ. The CDR3 nucleotides are TGCGCCAGCAGCCCACCTGCGGTGGGGGTAGGGAACACTGAAGCTTTCTTT. Its protein is CASSPPAVGVGNTEAFF. Complete variable domain (other parts from reference TRBV5-1 and TRBJ1-1): KAGVTQTPRYLIKTRGQQVTLSCSPISGHRSVSWYQQTPGQGLQFLFEYFSETQRNKGNFPGRFSGRQFSNSRSEMNVSTLELGDSALYLCASSPPAVGVGNTEAFFGQGTRLTVV.

This clonotype occurred many times. V usage is TRBV28 and J usage is TRBJ1-6; D gene ambiguous. This CDR3 contains 13 residues. Germline assignment: CDR1 MDHEN and CDR2 SYDVKM. Trimming removed 2 bases from V and 8 bases from J, with 7 bases in between. Here the CDR3 DNA reads TGTGCCAGCAGTTTAACCAGGCATTCACCCCTCCACTTT. It encodes CASSLTRHSPLHF.

In this sample, this clonotype turned up many times. V is TRBV7-8 and J is TRBJ1-1; D is possibly TRBD1 (6 bases). CDR1 and CDR2 from the germline V gene are SGHVS and FQNEAQ. The V end lost 1 base, the J end lost 7 bases, and 22 bases lay between the germline ends. The CDR3 is 17 amino acids. CDR3 DNA: TGTGCCAGCAGCTTAGAGGGGCGGTGGAGGGACATTGGTGAAGCTTTCTTT. Its translation is CASSLEGRWRDIGEAFF. Filled out from reference TRBV7-8 and TRBJ1-1, the complete variable domain reads GAGVSQSPRYKVAKRGQDVALRCDPISGHVSLFWYQQALGQGPEFLTYFQNEAQLDKSGLPSDRFFAERPEGSVSTLKIQRTQQEDSAVYLCASSLEGRWRDIGEAFFGQGTRLTVV.

This clonotype was counted only a few times. This chain joins TRBV5-6 and TRBJ2-5; 7 bases are a match to TRBD1. The CDR3 is 17 amino acids. Germline V CDR1 and CDR2: SGHDT, YYEEEE. With V trimmed by 1 base and J by 6 bases, 15 bases remained unmatched. Here the CDR3 DNA reads TGTGCCAGCAGCTTGATTTCCCTCGGCAGGGGGTCACAGACCCAGTACTTC. Amino acids: CASSLISLGRGSQTQYF.

The chain has TRBV29-1 and TRBJ1-2; D is perhaps TRBD1 (6 bases). The CDR3 consists of 12 residues. Per the germline V gene, CDR1 is SQVTM and CDR2 is ANQGSEA. The V end lost 6 bases, the J end lost 3 bases, and 11 bases lay between the germline ends. DNA for the CDR3: TGCAGCGTCTCCAAGGGGGACTATGGCTACACCTTC. Its translation is CSVSKGDYGYTF.

This clonotype was found many times. The V gene is TRBV7-2, the J gene TRBJ1-1; possible D gene TRBD1, 5 bases. Trimming shortened V by 4 bases and J by 3 bases, and 9 bases separated the two germline ends. The CDR3 totals 13 residues. Per the germline V gene, CDR1 is SGHTA and CDR2 is FQGNSA. CDR3 in amino acids: CASSSVGDTEAFF. In DNA form, the CDR3 reads TGTGCCAGCAGCTCCGTAGGGGACACTGAAGCTTTCTTT.

This clonotype was seen ten or more times. CDR3 residues: CSAGESAGFYGYTF. The DNA for the CDR3 is TGCAGTGCTGGGGAGTCGGCGGGGTTCTATGGCTACACCTTC. The chain employs TRBV20-1 and TRBJ1-2; D unclear. Deletions cut 5 bases from V and 4 bases from J, with 17 bases between. Germline V gene data show CDR1 as DFQATT and CDR2 as SNEGSKA (reference sequence). The CDR3 extends over 14 amino acids.

This clonotype was seen many times. The gene calls are TRBV5-5 and TRBJ2-7, with D unresolved. CDR3 size: 14 residues. Trimming removed 1 base from V and 4 bases from J, with 12 bases in between. Germline loops: CDR1 SGHKS, CDR2 YYEKEE (reference sequence). The CDR3 coding sequence is TGTGCCAGCAGCTTGTCCACAATCGGGTACGAGCAGTACTTC. Amino acid sequence: CASSLSTIGYEQYF.

This clonotype was counted at least ten times. The CDR3 loop reads CASSVLGGLGQPQHF. In nucleotides, the CDR3 is TGTGCCAGCAGCGTACTTGGGGGGCTGGGGCAGCCCCAGCATTTT. The chain is built from TRBV9 and TRBJ1-5; TRBD1 is a possible D gene (6 bases). Germline lookup yields CDR1 SGDLS and CDR2 YYNGEE. Deletions cut 1 base from V and 7 bases from J, with 15 bases between. The CDR3 totals 15 residues.

Ten or more counts support this clonotype. The chain joins TRBV5-1 to TRBJ1-4, with D possibly being TRBD1 (6 bases). Germline V lookup: CDR1 SGHRS, CDR2 YFSETQ. This CDR3 has 13 amino acids. V lost 4 bases, J lost 14 bases, and 18 bases lay in between. This CDR3 reads CASSAGTGLELFF. The CDR3 DNA is TGCGCCAGCAGCGCGGGTACAGGGCTTGAGCTGTTTTTT.